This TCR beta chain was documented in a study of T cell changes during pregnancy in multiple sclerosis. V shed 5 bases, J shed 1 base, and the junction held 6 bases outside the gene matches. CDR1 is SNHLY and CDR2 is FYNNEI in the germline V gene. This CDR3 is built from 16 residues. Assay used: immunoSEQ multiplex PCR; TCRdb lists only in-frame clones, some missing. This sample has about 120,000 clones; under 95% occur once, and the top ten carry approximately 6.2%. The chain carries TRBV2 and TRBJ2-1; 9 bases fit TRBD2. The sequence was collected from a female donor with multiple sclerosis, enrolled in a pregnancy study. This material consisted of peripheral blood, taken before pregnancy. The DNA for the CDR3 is TGTGCCAGCAGTATCCGACTAGCGGTGTCCTACAATGAGCAGTTCTTC. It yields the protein CASSIRLAVSYNEQFF.